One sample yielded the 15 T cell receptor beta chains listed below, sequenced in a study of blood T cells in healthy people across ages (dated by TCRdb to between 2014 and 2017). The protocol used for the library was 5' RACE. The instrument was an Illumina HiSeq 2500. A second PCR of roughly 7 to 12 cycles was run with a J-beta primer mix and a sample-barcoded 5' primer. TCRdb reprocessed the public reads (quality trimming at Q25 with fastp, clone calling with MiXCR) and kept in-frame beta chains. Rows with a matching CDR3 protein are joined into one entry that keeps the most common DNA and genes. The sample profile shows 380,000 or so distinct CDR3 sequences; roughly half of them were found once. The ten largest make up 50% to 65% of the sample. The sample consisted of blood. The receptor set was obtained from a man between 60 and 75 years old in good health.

CDR3 residues: CAWNRDRPYGYTF. Here the CDR3 DNA reads TGTGCCTGGAACCGGGACAGGCCCTATGGCTACACCTTC. J is TRBJ1-2 and V is TRBV30; 8 nucleotides agree with TRBD1. Germline CDR1 GTSNPN, CDR2 SVGIG (reference sequence). CDR3 length equals 13 residues. The trim removed 4 bases at V and 4 bases at J, leaving 5 bases unmatched.

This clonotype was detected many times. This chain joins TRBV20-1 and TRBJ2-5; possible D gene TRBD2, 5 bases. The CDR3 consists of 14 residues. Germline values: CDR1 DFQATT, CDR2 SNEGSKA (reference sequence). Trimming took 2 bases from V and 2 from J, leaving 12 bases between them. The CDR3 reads CSARSGRKQETQYF. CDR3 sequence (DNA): TGCAGTGCTAGAAGCGGCCGGAAACAAGAGACCCAGTACTTC.

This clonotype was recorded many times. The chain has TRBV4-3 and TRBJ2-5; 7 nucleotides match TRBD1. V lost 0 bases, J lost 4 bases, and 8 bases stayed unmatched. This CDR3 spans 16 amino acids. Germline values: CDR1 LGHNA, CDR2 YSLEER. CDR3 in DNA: TGCGCCAGCAGCCAAGATGGGGCAGGGGGTACAGAGACCCAGTACTTC. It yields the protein CASSQDGAGGTETQYF.

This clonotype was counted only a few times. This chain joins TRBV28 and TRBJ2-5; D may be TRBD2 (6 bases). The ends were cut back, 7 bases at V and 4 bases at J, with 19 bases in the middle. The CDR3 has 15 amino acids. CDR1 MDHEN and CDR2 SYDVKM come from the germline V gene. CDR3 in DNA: TGTGCCAGCAACCCCCCCGGCGGAGGGAGAGAGACCCAGTACTTC. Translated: CASNPPGGGRETQYF.

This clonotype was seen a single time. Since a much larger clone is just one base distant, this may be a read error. The CDR3 region has the DNA TGTGCCAGCAGCTTATTCGGACGGACCTACGAGCAGTACTTC. This sequence encodes CASSLFGRTYEQYF. The chain carries TRBV13 and TRBJ2-7; D remains ambiguous. This CDR3 has 14 amino acids. V lost 2 bases and J lost 2, with 10 bases in between. Germline V gives CDR1 PRHDT, CDR2 FYEKMQ (reference sequence).

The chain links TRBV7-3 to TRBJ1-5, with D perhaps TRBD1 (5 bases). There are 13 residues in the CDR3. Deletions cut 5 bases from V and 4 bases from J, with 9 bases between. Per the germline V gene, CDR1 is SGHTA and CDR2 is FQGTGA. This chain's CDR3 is CASSRGGNQPQHF. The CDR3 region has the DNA TGTGCCAGCAGCCGGGGGGGGAATCAGCCCCAGCATTTT.

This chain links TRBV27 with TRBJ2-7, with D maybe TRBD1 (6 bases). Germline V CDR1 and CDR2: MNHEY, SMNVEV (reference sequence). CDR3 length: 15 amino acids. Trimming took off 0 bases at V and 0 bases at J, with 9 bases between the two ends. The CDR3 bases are TGTGCCAGCAGTTTATCAACAGGGAGCTCCTACGAGCAGTACTTC. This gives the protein CASSLSTGSSYEQYF.

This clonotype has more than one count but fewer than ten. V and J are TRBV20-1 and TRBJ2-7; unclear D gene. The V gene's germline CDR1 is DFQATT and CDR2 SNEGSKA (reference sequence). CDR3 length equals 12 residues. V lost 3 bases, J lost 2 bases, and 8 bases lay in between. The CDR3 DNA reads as TGCAGTGCTAGCGGGCTTACCTACGAGCAGTACTTC. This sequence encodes CSASGLTYEQYF.

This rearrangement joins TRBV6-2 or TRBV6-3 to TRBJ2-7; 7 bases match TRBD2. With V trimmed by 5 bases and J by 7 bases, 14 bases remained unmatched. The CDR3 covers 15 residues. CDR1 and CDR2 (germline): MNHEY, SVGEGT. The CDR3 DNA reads TGTGCCAGCAGTCAAACTAGCGACCCCCACAATGAGCAGTACTTC. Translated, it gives CASSQTSDPHNEQYF.

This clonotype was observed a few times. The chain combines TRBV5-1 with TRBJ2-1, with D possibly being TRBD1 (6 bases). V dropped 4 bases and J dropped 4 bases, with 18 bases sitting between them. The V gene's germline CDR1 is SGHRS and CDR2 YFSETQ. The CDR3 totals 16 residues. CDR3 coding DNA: TGCGCCAGCAGCACTGGGACATTCCTAGGGTACAATGAGCAGTTCTTC. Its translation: CASSTGTFLGYNEQFF.

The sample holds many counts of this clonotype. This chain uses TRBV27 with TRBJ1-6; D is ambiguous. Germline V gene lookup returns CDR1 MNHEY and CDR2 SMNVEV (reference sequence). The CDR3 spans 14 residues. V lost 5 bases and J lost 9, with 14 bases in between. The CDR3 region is CASSPTLRGSPLHF. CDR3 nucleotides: TGTGCCAGCAGTCCAACTCTGAGAGGTTCACCCCTCCACTTT.

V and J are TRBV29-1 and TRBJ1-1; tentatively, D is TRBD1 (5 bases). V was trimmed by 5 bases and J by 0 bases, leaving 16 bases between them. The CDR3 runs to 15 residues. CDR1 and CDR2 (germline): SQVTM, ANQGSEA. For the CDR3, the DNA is TGCAGCGTTCTTCCCAGGGTGCAAGTGAACACTGAAGCTTTCTTT. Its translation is CSVLPRVQVNTEAFF.

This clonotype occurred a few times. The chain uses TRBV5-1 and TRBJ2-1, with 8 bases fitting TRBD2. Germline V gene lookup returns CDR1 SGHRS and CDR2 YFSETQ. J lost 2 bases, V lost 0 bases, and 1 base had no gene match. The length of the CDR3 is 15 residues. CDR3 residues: CASSLGSGAYNEQFF. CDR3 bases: TGCGCCAGCAGCTTGGGTAGCGGGGCCTACAATGAGCAGTTCTTC.

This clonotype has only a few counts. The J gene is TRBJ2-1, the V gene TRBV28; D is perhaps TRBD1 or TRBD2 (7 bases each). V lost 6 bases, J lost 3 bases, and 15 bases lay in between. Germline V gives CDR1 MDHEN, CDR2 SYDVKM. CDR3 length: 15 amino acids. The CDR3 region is CASSPQGGDYNEQFF. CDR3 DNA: TGTGCCAGCAGCCCCCAGGGGGGGGACTACAATGAGCAGTTCTTC.

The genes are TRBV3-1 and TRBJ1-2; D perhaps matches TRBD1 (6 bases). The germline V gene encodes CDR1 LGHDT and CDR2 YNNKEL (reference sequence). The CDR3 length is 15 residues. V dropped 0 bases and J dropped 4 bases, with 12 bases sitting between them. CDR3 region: CASSQDSGDIYGYTF. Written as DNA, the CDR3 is TGTGCCAGCAGCCAAGATAGTGGGGACATCTATGGCTACACCTTC.